This TCR beta chain was identified during a study of shared clonotypes between healthy human individuals (dated by TCRdb to 2020 to 2022). A note on the overall study: The cohort comprised a couple of women and a few men aged 18 to 49 years. For each donor, three plates each were used for CD4 naive and CD4 memory, two plates were used for CD8 naive, and one plate was used for CD8 memory. Blood TCR repertoires of about five healthy adults were deeply sequenced to estimate repertoire size and the extent of clonotype sharing between individuals. Different laboratories and diverse techniques were used to prepare libraries and sequence TCR repertoires, to increase sequencing depth and limit assay-specific biases. Each donor's leukapheresis produced roughly between roughly 0.85 and 9.5 billion PBMCs. What the work shows at the level of the full study, not this receptor alone: Even with the large sequencing depth, rarefaction of the sorted-subset datasets indicated that sequencing was incomplete. Because the study included a small number of donors, the genetic and exposure-history diversity represented was limited. When four donors were compared, the shared fraction of clonotypes was around 4.6% for naive CD4, 3.5% to 4% for naive CD8, about 2.5% for memory CD4, and around 0.4% for memory CD8. Only blood was sampled, and tissue TCR repertoires likely differ from those in blood. Compared with non-shared clonotypes, the clonotypes found in all four sorted-subset donors had higher generation probabilities. Pairwise subsampling indicated that sequencing depth was expected to affect the degree of clonotype sharing among donors. Naive subsets generally had larger estimated clonotype richness than memory subsets.

Using the deep immunoSEQ assay, multiplex PCR amplified TCR CDR3 regions from genomic DNA. Extracted genomic DNA from each cell subset was spread evenly across all wells of several immunoSEQ 96-well plates, with each plate serving as a replicate. For sorted subsets, approximately 210 ng genomic DNA, equal to 30,000 or so T cell genomes, was loaded into each replicate PCR. Purified libraries were quantified with a Qubit 3.0 fluorometer, sized on a Bioanalyzer 2100, and re-quantified with the KAPA Library Quantification kit. Every immunoSEQ 96-well plate was sequenced on a separate single-read 150-cycle Illumina NextSeq 550 flow cell. Under the source paper's analysis protocol: Because the immunoSEQ output included only junctional sequences and no quality scores, the filtering could not be the same as the filtering used for full-length reads. Sequences were annotated with PyIR, a Python wrapper for IgBLAST v1.9, using IMGT germline references to assign V/J genes and CDR3. Reads were removed for weak V/J assignments (E-value above 1e-6), missing CDR3, stop codons, out-of-frame junctions, or ambiguous translated residues. V3J clonotypes were defined by identical inferred V gene, J gene, and CDR3 amino acid sequence. Percentage overlap between repertoires was computed as shared unique clonotypes divided by the size of the smaller repertoire. RTK rarefaction, the Chao1 estimator, and Recon v2.1 estimates of unobserved clonotypes were used to assess repertoire richness. For all TCRbeta clonotypes obtained by the gDNA method from a handful of donors, generation probabilities were computed with OLGA. Drawn from immuneACCESS, this table holds only the in-frame rearrangements with V and J called that TCRdb kept. Clones are partly lost; checked studies trace under half to an unresolved V gene and leave the rest unexplained. V, J and clone size derive from that table, while D and trimming were established from the DNA sequence. The sample includes approximately 2.5 million clones, with over 85% observed a single time. The leading ten clones occupy 0.11% to 0.15% of the sample.

Taken from the germline V gene, the CDR1 and CDR2 loops are SGHRS and YFSETQ. V lost 3 bases and J lost 2 bases, and the count of bases not matched to a germline gene is 5. Reading from cysteine to phenylalanine, the CDR3 counts 14 amino acids. Only the CDR3 DNA is retained, 42 bases long and in frame from the first base. As concerns this clone: Its binding antigen is unknown. No base quality information exists; no much larger clone differs at one position. The sample carries other DNA sequences with the same CDR3.

Donors were healthy HIV-negative adults with no recently reported acute infections or vaccinations. Only Caucasian adults living in Nashville, Tennessee, USA were represented among the donors. CD4+ T cells were enriched through magnetic negative selection, after which naive cells were positively selected on CD45RA and the remaining negative fraction served as the memory subset. Blood was obtained by leukapheresis, after which PBMCs were separated by Ficoll-Histopaque density gradient centrifugation and cryopreserved in liquid nitrogen vapor phase. Analytical flow cytometry was used to check the purity and quantity of each magnetically sorted T cell population. Each sorted fraction had its genomic DNA isolated and then quantified by UV absorbance on a Nanodrop 2000c.

The sequencing sample was made of naive CD4+ T cells sorted from blood. The cell subset or site tag for this specimen amounts to: CD45RA+ positively selected. The clonotype comes from a man aged 18 to 30 in good health. This chain joins TRBV5-1 to TRBJ2-7, with 7 bases matching TRBD2. The DNA is TGCGCCAGCAGCTCTCCGGGACTAACCTACGAGCAGTACTTC. This gives the protein CASSSPGLTYEQYF.